The following is a T cell receptor (beta chain) sequence with its context. The junction shows a germline mismatch at one end, possibly a read error. The same CDR3 can be traced to other DNA sequences in this sample. This sample was included in a study of control samples from healthy donors and cancer patients. The CDR3 spans 14 residues. Per the germline V gene, CDR1 is SGDLS and CDR2 is YYNGEE. The assay was immunoSEQ multiplex PCR, and TCRdb's table has in-frame clones only and misses some. The sample records about 70,000 clones, around 93% being singletons. This receptor was obtained from a woman in her thirties in good health. The sample was blood. The chain combines TRBV9 with TRBJ1-3; D possibly corresponds to TRBD1 (6 bases). As DNA, the CDR3 is TGTGCCAGCAGCGAGGGGGGCATTGGAAATACCATATATTTT. Translation: CASSEGGIGNTIYF.